The sequence of this TCR beta chain was determined in a study of T cells after yellow fever vaccination. Broader study findings: A faster peak, day 5 versus 15, was reached by the weaker secondary response. Booster sampling recovered most clones from primary vaccination (nearly 98% CD4, 80% to 90% CD8). One caveat is that FACS-sorted repertoires could contain abundant clonotypes contaminating from the bulk population.

With regard to this clonotype: Its specificity is unknown.

V shed 5 bases and J 1 base; nucleotides not matched to a gene: 4. There are 14 residues in the CDR3. Germline V gene lookup returns CDR1 SGHNT and CDR2 YYREEE (reference sequence). The study made its TCR cDNA through 5'RACE template switching. That step introduced a universal primer site along with UMIs. TCRdb redid the calling of the 5' RACE reads with MiXCR, one entry per CDR3 protein. The sample consists of approximately 120,000 distinct CDR3 sequences, almost 9% of them appearing once. The TCR sequence derives from a man aged 18 to 29 who received the YFV17D yellow fever vaccine. The V gene is TRBV5-4, the J gene TRBJ2-7, with TRBD1 matching over 9 bases. The starting material was CD8+ T cells sorted from PBMCs, obtained on the day of the yellow fever booster vaccination. CDR3: CASSWTGDSYEQYF. The CDR3 bases are TGTGCCAGCAGTTGGACAGGGGATTCCTACGAGCAGTACTTC.